The clone carrying this TCR beta chain is a singleton in its sample. Its antigen is still unknown. Sequenced by immunoSEQ multiplex PCR; TCRdb stores in-frame clones only, minus some. The table shows about 310,000 clones, with 70% to 80% occurring only once. The sample belongs to a study of cytotoxic CD8 clonotypes in ibrutinib-treated CLL. About the research overall: Response sampling took place at median roughly 12 months of treatment, range 6 to 36.

The germline V and J ends were trimmed by 0 bases and 6 bases, with 10 bases remaining between them. This CDR3 comprises 14 residues. Germline values: CDR1 SGHNT, CDR2 YYREEE (reference sequence). The study, taken as a whole, reports: Age-matched healthy donor levels were exceeded by baseline clonality, which tracked circulating CD8+ T-cell counts.

The chain couples TRBV5-4 to TRBJ2-1, with no clear D. The sample consisted of PBMCs, taken before ibrutinib treatment. The clonotype comes from a human donor with chronic lymphocytic leukemia. The DNA of the CDR3 is TGTGCCAGCAGCTTGGGAGGCGGTGTCAATGAGCAGTTCTTC. This sequence encodes CASSLGGGVNEQFF.